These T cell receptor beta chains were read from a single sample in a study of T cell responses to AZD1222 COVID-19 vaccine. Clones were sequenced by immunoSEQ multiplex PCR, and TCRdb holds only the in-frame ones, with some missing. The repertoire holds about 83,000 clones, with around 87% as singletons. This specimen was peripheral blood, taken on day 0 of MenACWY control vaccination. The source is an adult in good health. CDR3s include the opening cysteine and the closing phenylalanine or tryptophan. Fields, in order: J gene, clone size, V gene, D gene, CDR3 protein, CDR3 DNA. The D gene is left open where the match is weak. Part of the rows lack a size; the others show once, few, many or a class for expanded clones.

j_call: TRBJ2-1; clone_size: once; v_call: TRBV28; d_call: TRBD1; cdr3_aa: CASSSNIYTKQGNEQFF; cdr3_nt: TGTGCCAGCAGTTCAAACATATATACCAAACAGGGGAATGAGCAGTTCTTC
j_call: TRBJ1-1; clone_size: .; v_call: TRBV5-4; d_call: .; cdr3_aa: CASSLRGGRFAEAFF; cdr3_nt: TGTGCCAGCAGCTTGAGGGGCGGTCGGTTCGCTGAAGCTTTCTTT
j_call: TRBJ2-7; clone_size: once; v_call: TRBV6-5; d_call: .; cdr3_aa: CASSGRGYEQYF; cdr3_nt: TGTGCCAGCAGCGGACGGGGCTACGAGCAGTACTTC
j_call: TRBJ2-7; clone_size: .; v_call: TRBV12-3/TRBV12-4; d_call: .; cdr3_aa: CASSYLVTEQYF; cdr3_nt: TGTGCCAGCAGTTACTTGGTCACCGAGCAGTACTTC
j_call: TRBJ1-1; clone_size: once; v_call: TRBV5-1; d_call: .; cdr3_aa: CASSLLDSEAFF; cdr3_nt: TGCGCCAGCAGCTTGTTAGACAGTGAAGCTTTCTTT
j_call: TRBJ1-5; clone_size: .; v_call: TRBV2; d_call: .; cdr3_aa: CASRKIGADQPQHF; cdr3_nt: TGTGCCAGCAGGAAAATAGGGGCGGATCAGCCCCAGCATTTT
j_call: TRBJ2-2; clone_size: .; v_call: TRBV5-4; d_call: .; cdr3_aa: CASSPPGTNTGELFF; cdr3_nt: TGTGCCAGCAGCCCGCCAGGGACAAACACCGGGGAGCTGTTTTTT
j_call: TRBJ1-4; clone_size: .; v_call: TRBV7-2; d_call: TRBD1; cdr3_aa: CASSASTGRSEKLFF; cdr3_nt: TGTGCCAGCAGCGCCTCGACAGGGCGGAGTGAAAAACTGTTTTTT
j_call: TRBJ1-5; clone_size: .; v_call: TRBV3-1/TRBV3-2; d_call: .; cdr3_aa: CASSATSNQPQHF; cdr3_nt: TGTGCCAGCAGCGCTACCAGCAATCAGCCCCAGCATTTT
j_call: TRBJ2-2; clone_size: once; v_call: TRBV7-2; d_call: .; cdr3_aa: CASSRLTNTGELFF; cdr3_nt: TGTGCCAGCAGTCGGCTTACAAACACCGGGGAGCTGTTTTTT
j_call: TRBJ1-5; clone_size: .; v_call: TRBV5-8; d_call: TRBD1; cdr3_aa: CASSPRTGIVNQPQHF; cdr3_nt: TGTGCCAGCAGCCCCCGGACAGGGATCGTCAATCAGCCCCAGCATTTT
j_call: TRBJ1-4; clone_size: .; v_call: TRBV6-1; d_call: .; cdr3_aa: CASSEFPTASGNEKLFF; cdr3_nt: TGTGCCAGCAGTGAATTCCCCACAGCATCGGGGAATGAAAAACTGTTTTTT
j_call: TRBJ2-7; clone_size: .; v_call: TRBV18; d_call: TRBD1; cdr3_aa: CASSSDRGKYF; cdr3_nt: TGTGCCAGCTCATCGGACAGGGGAAAGTACTTC
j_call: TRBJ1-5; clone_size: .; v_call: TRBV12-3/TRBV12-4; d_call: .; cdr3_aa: CASSLGVQPQHF; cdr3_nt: TGTGCCAGCAGTTTAGGGGTCCAGCCCCAGCATTTT